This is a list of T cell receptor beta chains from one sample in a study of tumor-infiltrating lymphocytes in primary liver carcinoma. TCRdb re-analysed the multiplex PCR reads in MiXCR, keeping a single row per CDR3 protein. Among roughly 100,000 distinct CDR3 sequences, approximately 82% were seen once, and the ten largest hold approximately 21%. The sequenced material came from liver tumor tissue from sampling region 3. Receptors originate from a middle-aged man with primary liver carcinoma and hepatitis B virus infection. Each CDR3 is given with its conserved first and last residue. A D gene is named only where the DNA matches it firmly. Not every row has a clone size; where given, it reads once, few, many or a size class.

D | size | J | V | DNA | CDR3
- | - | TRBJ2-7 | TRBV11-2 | TGTGCCAGCAGCTCTAACGGGAACTCCTACGTGCGGTACTTC | CASSSNGNSYVRYF
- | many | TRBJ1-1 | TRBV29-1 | TGCAGCGTTTTAAGGACCTCAGGCTCCGAAGCTTTCTTT | CSVLRTSGSEAFF
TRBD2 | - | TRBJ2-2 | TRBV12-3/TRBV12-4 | TGTACTAGCAGTGGCCGCGTAGCGGGATATACCGGGGGGCTGTTTTTT | CTSSGRVAGYTGGLFF
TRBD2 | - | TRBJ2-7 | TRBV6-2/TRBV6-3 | TGTATCAGCAGCACTCCGACTAGCGGAGAGTACGAGCAGTACTTC | CISSTPTSGEYEQYF
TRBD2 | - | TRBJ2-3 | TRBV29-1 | TGCGGCGTTGGAGCGGTAGGAGCGGGAGATACACAGTATTTT | CGVGAVGAGDTQYF
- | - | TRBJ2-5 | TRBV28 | TGCGCCATCAGCGACCCTAGCGCACCGCAGAGTGGCCAGTACTTC | CAISDPSAPQSGQYF
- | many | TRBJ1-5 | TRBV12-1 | TGTGCCAGCAGCTCACCCCCCCCCGGGGAGGGCAATCAGCCCCAGCATTTT | CASSSPPPGEGNQPQHF
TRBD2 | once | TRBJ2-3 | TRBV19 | TGTGCCAGTAGCCGGACTAGCGAGAGTTCAGATACGCAGTATTTT | CASSRTSESSDTQYF
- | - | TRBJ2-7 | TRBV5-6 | TGTGCCAGCGGCTCCTTGACGGTCTACGAGCAGTACTTC | CASGSLTVYEQYF
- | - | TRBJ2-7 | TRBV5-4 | TGTGCAAGCAGCCCGCCCTGGAGGGCCTCCTACGAGCAGTACTTC | CASSPPWRASYEQYF
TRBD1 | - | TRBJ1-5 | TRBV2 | TGTGCCAGCAGTGAATGGACAGGGGACAATCAGCCCCAGCATTTT | CASSEWTGDNQPQHF
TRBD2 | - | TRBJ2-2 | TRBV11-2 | TGTGCCAGCAGCCTTCTAGCGGAAAGGAACACCGGGGAGCTGTTTTTT | CASSLLAERNTGELFF
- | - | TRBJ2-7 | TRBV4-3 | TGCGCCAGCAACCAAGGGAACAGAGTCAAACAGTACTTC | CASNQGNRVKQYF
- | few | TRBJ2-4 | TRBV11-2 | TGTGCCAGCACCACTTCGGCGGTAGCCCGAAACATTCAGTACTTT | CASTTSAVARNIQYF
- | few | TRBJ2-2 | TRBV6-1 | TGTGCCAGCAGTGACCTCGGACAAGGATCCACCGGGGAGCCGTTCTTT | CASSDLGQGSTGEPFF
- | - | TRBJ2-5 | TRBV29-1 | TGCATCATTGAAGGACCCGGGCACTTCCAAGAGACCCAGTACTTT | CIIEGPGHFQETQYF
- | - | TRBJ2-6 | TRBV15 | TGTGCCACCAGCAGAGGCCGACAGTCTGGGGCCAACGTCCTGACTTTC | CATSRGRQSGANVLTF
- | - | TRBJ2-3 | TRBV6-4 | TGTGCCAGCAGTGACACACAGAACGGGAGCACAGATACGCAGTATTTT | CASSDTQNGSTDTQYF
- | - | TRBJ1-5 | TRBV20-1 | TGCAGTGCTGGCGAGTCAGATAAGCCCCAGCATTTT | CSAGESDKPQHF
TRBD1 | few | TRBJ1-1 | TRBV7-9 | TGTGCCAGCAACCTTACAGGGGACACTGAAGCTTTCTTT | CASNLTGDTEAFF
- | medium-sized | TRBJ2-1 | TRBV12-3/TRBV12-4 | TGTGCCACCAGACAGGGGTGGGCGGGAGATTCTAATGAGCAGTTCTTC | CATRQGWAGDSNEQFF
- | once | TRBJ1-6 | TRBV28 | TGTGCTAACAGTAGCAGGGTGGACTCACCCCTCCACTTT | CANSSRVDSPLHF
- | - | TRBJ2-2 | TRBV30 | TGTGCCTGGGGCCCCGCAGCCGGGCGATTATCCGGGGAGCTGTTATTT | CAWGPAAGRLSGELLF
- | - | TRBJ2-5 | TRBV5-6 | TGTGCCAGCAGTGGGGGCCAGGGCGGGGAGACCCAGTACTTC | CASSGGQGGETQYF
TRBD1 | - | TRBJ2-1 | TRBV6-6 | TGTGCCAGCAGTTACACAGGGGGCACGTGCCGCCCCTATAATGAGCAGTTCTTC | CASSYTGGTCRPYNEQFF
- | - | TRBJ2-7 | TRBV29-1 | TGCAGCGCCATGACATCCGGGACCGGCGCTCCCTATGAGCAGTACTTC | CSAMTSGTGAPYEQYF
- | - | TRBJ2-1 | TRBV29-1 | TGCAGCGTTAAGGGACTCTCGACTTACAATGAACAGTTCTTC | CSVKGLSTYNEQFF
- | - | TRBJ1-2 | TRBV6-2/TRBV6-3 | TGTGCCAGCAGTCATCCGAGAGTTATGAATTCTAACTATGGCTACACCTTC | CASSHPRVMNSNYGYTF
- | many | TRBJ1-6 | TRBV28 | TGTGCCAGCAGCTTTACTTCACCCCTCCACTTT | CASSFTSPLHF
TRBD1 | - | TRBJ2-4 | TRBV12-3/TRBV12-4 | TGTGCCAGCAGCTTTTTGGGCCCGGGACAGGGTGCAAACATTCAGTACTTC | CASSFLGPGQGANIQYF
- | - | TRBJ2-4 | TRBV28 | TGTGTCAGCAGTCCTCCAGGGTTGGCCAGAAACATTCAGTACTTC | CVSSPPGLARNIQYF
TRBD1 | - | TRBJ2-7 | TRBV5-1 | TGCGCCAGCAGCTTTACAGGGGGGTTTCATGCTGAGCAGTACTTC | CASSFTGGFHAEQYF
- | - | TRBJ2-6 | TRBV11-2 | TGTGCCACCCAGCAGTCGCGCTCTGGGGCCAGCGCCCTGACTTTC | CATQQSRSGASALTF
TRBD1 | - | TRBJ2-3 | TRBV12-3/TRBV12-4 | TGTGCCAGCAGTTTCACAGGGGGTGGGGTTACGCTATATTTT | CASSFTGGGVTLYF
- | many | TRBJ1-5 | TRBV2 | TGTGCCAGCAGCGCGGTAGGGGGCAATCAGCCCCAGCATTTT | CASSAVGGNQPQHF
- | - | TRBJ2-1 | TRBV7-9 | TGTGCCTGCAACTCGGAGCGTAGTGAGCAGTTCTTC | CACNSERSEQFF
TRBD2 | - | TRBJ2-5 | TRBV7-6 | TGTGCCAGCAGCTCGTTACTAGCGGGAGCCGAGACCCAGTACTTC | CASSSLLAGAETQYF
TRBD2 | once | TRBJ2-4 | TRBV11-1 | TGTGCCAGCAGCTTTCCCGGGACTAGCGGGACCATAAACATTCAGCTTTTC | CASSFPGTSGTINIQLF
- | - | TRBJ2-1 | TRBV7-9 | TGTACCAGCAGCTTAGGAAATAAAGGCGATGTGCAGTTCTTC | CTSSLGNKGDVQFF
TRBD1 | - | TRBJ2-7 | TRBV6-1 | TGTGTCAGCACCCGGACAGGTTCGTACGAGTGGTACTTC | CVSTRTGSYEWYF
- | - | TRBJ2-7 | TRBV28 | TGTGCCAGCAGTTTAACTAACCATAGCTACGAGCAATACTTC | CASSLTNHSYEQYF
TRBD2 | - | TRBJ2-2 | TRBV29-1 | TGCGACGTTGGGACTAGGGCGGTGAACACTGGGGAGCTGTTTTTT | CDVGTRAVNTGELFF
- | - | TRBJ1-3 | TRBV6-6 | TGTGCCAGCAGTCTGCCAGGGGTCAACGGAAACACCATATATTTT | CASSLPGVNGNTIYF
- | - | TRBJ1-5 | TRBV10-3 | TGTGTCACGACTGAGACAGACCAGGCGCCTCAGCATTTT | CVTTETDQAPQHF
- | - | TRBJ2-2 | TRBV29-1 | TGCAGCGGTGCGACAGGCAGTGGCACCTGGGAGATGTTTTTT | CSGATGSGTWEMFF
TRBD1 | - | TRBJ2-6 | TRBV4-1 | TGTGCCAGCAGCCAACCGGGACAGGGTGTCGGAGGGGGCAACGTCCTGACTTTC | CASSQPGQGVGGGNVLTF
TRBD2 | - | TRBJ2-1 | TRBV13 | TGTGTCAGCAGCTGGAGAGGACTAGCGGGAGGTTTGAGCTCCTACAATGAGCAGTTCTTC | CVSSWRGLAGGLSSYNEQFF
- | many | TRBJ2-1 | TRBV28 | TGTGCCAGCAGTGGTCGGGCGGGGCCCAACAGCAATGAGCAGTTCTTC | CASSGRAGPNSNEQFF
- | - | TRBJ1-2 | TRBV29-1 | TGCAGCGTTTTCGGGCAGACTAACTATAGCTACACCTTC | CSVFGQTNYSYTF